This entry features one TCR beta chain sequence. The germline gives CDR1 SGHNT, CDR2 YYREEE (reference sequence). This CDR3 is 13 amino acids long. Trimming removed 4 bases from V and 4 bases from J, with 11 bases in between. This sample was taken from a study of blood T cell repertoires in COVID-19. Overall study: Whether acute or convalescent, the COVID-19 samples came from the United States, Italy and Spain. PBMCs, B-cell-depleted T cells, or T cells provided the cDNA or gDNA that made up the material.

Clones were read by immunoSEQ multiplex PCR, and TCRdb kept only the in-frame ones, dropping some. The table has about 290,000 clones, 89% seen once. The clonotype comes from a woman aged 25 to 39 with COVID-19, enrolled during active disease. Sequencing was carried out using peripheral blood. The chain employs TRBV5-4 and TRBJ2-5; possible D gene TRBD2, 6 bases. The CDR3 sequence is CASSGGALETQYF. CDR3 coding DNA: TGTGCCAGCAGCGGCGGGGCGTTAGAGACCCAGTACTTC.